Below are 32 T cell receptor beta chains sequenced from a single sample in a study of T cell responses to AZD1222 COVID-19 vaccine. Only in-frame clones appear in the TCRdb table, and some are missing; sequencing was by immunoSEQ multiplex PCR. This sample has around 150,000 clones, with less than 95% found just once. The specimen comprised peripheral blood, sampled on day 0 of AZD1222 vaccination. These receptors all stem from an adult in good health.

The chain recombines TRBV5-8 with TRBJ1-5, with a weak D call TRBD1 (6 bases). The CDR3 is made up of 16 amino acids. Germline assignment: CDR1 SGHTS and CDR2 YDEGEE. The V gene lost 3 bases and the J gene lost 7 bases, with 20 bases spanning the gap. The CDR3 loop is CASSSGQSRVGQPQHF. The CDR3 region has the DNA TGTGCCAGCAGCTCGGGACAATCACGAGTTGGACAGCCCCAGCATTTT. The full variable domain, in which reference TRBV5-8 and TRBJ1-5 provide the parts outside the CDR3, is EAGVTQSPTHLIKTRGQQATLRCSPISGHTSVYWYQQALGLGLQFLLWYDEGEERNRGNFPPRFSGRQFPNYSSELNVNALELEDSALYLCASSSGQSRVGQPQHFGDGTRLSIL.

V gene TRBV12-3 or TRBV12-4 combines with J gene TRBJ2-3; TRBD2 matches at 8 bases. CDR3 length: 13 amino acids. V lost 6 bases and J lost 7; bases outside the gene matches: 6. The CDR3 DNA reads as TGTGCCAGCAGCGGGGGGGCGGGAAATACGCAGTATTTT. Translating it yields CASSGGAGNTQYF.

A single count supports this clone. The chain links TRBV7-2 to TRBJ2-5; D is ambiguous. Between the trimmed V and J ends, which lost 4 bases and 2 bases, there was a span of 14 bases. This CDR3 has 15 amino acids. Germline V gene data show CDR1 as SGHTA and CDR2 as FQGNSA. The CDR3 is CASSSYSKSQETQYF. CDR3 coding DNA: TGTGCCAGCAGCTCGTACTCGAAAAGTCAAGAGACCCAGTACTTC.

V usage is TRBV3-1 (or the pseudogene TRBV3-2) and J usage is TRBJ2-7, with 8 bases identical to TRBD1. The CDR3 runs 13 residues. Looked up from germline, CDR1 is LGHDT and CDR2 is YNNKEL (reference sequence). V trimming: 4 bases; J trimming: 3 bases; junction bases outside the gene matches: 2. CDR3 protein: CASSRQGNYEQYV. CDR3 bases: TGTGCCAGCAGCCGACAGGGGAACTACGAGCAGTACGTC.

The chain recombines TRBV7-6 with TRBJ2-2, with 8 bases that match TRBD2. This CDR3 comprises 20 residues. V dropped 3 bases and J dropped 2; count of bases not matched to a gene: 17. CDR1 is SGHVS, CDR2 FNYEAQ, per germline. CDR3 protein: CASSLPQAGASPINTGELFF. CDR3 coding DNA: TGTGCCAGCAGCTTGCCACAAGCGGGAGCGTCTCCGATCAACACCGGGGAGCTGTTTTTT.

J is TRBJ1-2 and V is TRBV9; D is undetermined. The germline V gene encodes CDR1 SGDLS and CDR2 YYNGEE. The CDR3 extends over 11 amino acids. Trimming removed 3 bases at V and 4 bases at J, with 4 bases between. As DNA, the CDR3 is TGTGCCAGCAGCGACGGCTATGGCTACACCTTC. It specifies CASSDGYGYTF. The full variable domain, rest sourced from reference TRBV9 and TRBJ1-2, is DSGVTQTPKHLITATGQRVTLRCSPRSGDLSVYWYQQSLDQGLQFLIQYYNGEERAKGNILERFSAQQFPDLHSELNLSSLELGDSALYFCASSDGYGYTFGSGTRLTVV.

V usage is TRBV6-5 and J usage is TRBJ1-1, with D hard to call. Germline V lookup: CDR1 MNHEY, CDR2 SVGAGI. The CDR3 is 13 amino acids. Trimming stripped 3 bases from V and 3 bases from J, with 8 bases between. The chain's CDR3 is CASSYVRDTEAFF. The CDR3 DNA follows: TGTGCCAGCAGTTATGTGAGGGACACTGAAGCTTTCTTT.

CDR3 residues: CAIRTAEEAFF. CDR3 DNA sequence: TGTGCCATCAGGACCGCAGAGGAAGCTTTCTTT. The J gene is TRBJ1-1, the V gene TRBV10-3; D remains ambiguous. Deletions cut 6 bases from V and 8 bases from J, with 10 bases between. The CDR3 has 11 residues. CDR1 is ENHRY, CDR2 SYGVKD, per germline.

J is TRBJ1-1 and V is TRBV4-1; D not resolved. V lost 4 bases and J 5 bases, leaving 14 bases between the germline ends. Germline V gene sequence: CDR1 MGHRA, CDR2 YSYEKL. The CDR3 sequence is 14 residues long. The CDR3: CASSLVVSQTEAFF. The CDR3 DNA follows: TGCGCCAGCAGCCTAGTGGTTAGTCAGACTGAAGCTTTCTTT.

The V gene is TRBV30, the J gene TRBJ1-1, with D maybe TRBD1 (5 bases). The CDR3 has 16 residues. Germline V gene sequence: CDR1 GTSNPN, CDR2 SVGIG (reference sequence). Trimming pared 0 bases from V and 3 bases from J, leaving 17 bases between. CDR3 sequence (DNA): TGTGCCTGGAGTGTACTCCAGGGATGGGGTCACACTGAAGCTTTCTTT. Translating it yields CAWSVLQGWGHTEAFF.

In this sample, this clone turned up once. J is TRBJ1-2 and V is TRBV5-4; the match to TRBD1 covers 10 bases. CDR1 SGHNT and CDR2 YYREEE come from the germline V gene (reference sequence). The ends lost 4 bases at V and 6 bases at J; junction bases unmatched: 6. This CDR3 spans 14 amino acids. The chain's CDR3 is CASSTGQGLHGYTF. CDR3 nucleotides: TGTGCCAGCAGCACGGGACAGGGGTTACATGGCTACACCTTC.

The V call is TRBV19, the J call TRBJ2-7; TRBD1 matches 9 bases. The germline CDR1 and CDR2 sequences are LNHDA and SQIVND (reference sequence). This CDR3 is 12 amino acids long. V gave up 7 bases and J gave up 3 bases; unmatched junction bases: 1. The CDR3 DNA is TGTGCCAGTACGACAGGGGGCTACGAGCAGTACGTC. Its protein is CASTTGGYEQYV.

The V gene is TRBV24-1, the J gene TRBJ1-5; 7 bases are a match to TRBD1. In germline, CDR1 is KGHDR, CDR2 SFDVKD. V shed 10 bases, J shed 4 bases, and the junction held 6 bases outside the gene matches. The CDR3 sequence is 13 residues long. The CDR3 spells CATGTEENQPQHF. CDR3 nucleotides: TGTGCCACAGGGACAGAAGAAAATCAGCCCCAGCATTTT.

This chain joins TRBV2 and TRBJ2-5, with 12 bases that match TRBD2. With 3 bases clipped from V and 5 bases from J, the junction kept 7 bases outside the gene matches. CDR1 and CDR2 (germline): SNHLY, FYNNEI. This CDR3 has 16 residues. Here the CDR3 reads CASSEVLAGGQETQYF. CDR3 sequence (DNA): TGTGCCAGCAGTGAGGTGCTAGCGGGGGGGCAGGAGACCCAGTACTTC.

This clone came up a few times. The chain joins TRBV12-5 to TRBJ1-3; no reliable D call. CDR1 and CDR2 from the germline V gene are LGHNT and FRNRAP. V was pared by 0 bases and J by 3 bases, with 9 bases between. The CDR3 loop spans 15 amino acids. As DNA, the CDR3 is TGTGCTAGTGGTTTGGTACGCGATTTTGGAAACACCATATATTTT. This encodes CASGLVRDFGNTIYF.

The rearrangement uses TRBV2 and TRBJ2-2; D is uncertain. There are 12 residues in the CDR3. V was pared by 4 bases and J by 7 bases, with 7 bases between. Per germline, CDR1 SNHLY and CDR2 FYNNEI. CDR3 sequence (DNA): TGTGCCAGCAGTGTGGGTAGCGGGGAGCTGTTTTTT. Protein: CASSVGSGELFF.

The V call is TRBV5-4, the J call TRBJ1-2, with TRBD1 matching 9 bases. Per germline, CDR1 SGHNT and CDR2 YYREEE (reference sequence). J was trimmed by 2 bases and V by 4 bases; bases with no gene match: 12. The CDR3 length is 17 residues. The DNA of the CDR3 is TGTGCCAGCAGCCCGGGACAGGGAGGGCGGGTGAACTATGGCTACACCTTC. Protein sequence: CASSPGQGGRVNYGYTF.

CDR3 protein: CASNEVTGTEAFF. In DNA, the CDR3 is TGTGCCAGCAACGAAGTTACCGGTACTGAAGCTTTCTTT. The chain carries TRBV7-2 and TRBJ1-1; D call uncertain. Trimming removed 7 bases from V and 5 bases from J, with 14 bases in between. CDR3 length: 13 residues. CDR1 is SGHTA, CDR2 FQGNSA, per germline.

This chain joins TRBV6-5 and TRBJ1-1, with no clear D. The germline V and J ends were trimmed by 6 bases and 1 base, with 12 bases remaining between them. The CDR3 has 14 residues. CDR1 and CDR2 (germline): MNHEY, SVGAGI. For the CDR3, the DNA is TGTGCCAGCAGCCTCGGACCCCGGAACACTGAAGCTTTCTTT. Encoded protein: CASSLGPRNTEAFF.

This chain connects TRBV28 to TRBJ1-2, with a possible D match to TRBD1 (5 bases). V shed 2 bases and J shed 4 bases, with 5 bases lying between them. In germline, CDR1 is MDHEN, CDR2 SYDVKM. The CDR3 covers 12 residues. CDR3 DNA sequence: TGTGCCAGCAGTTTAGGGGCCTATGGCTACACCTTC. It encodes CASSLGAYGYTF.

J is TRBJ2-1 and V is TRBV3-1 (or the pseudogene TRBV3-2); TRBD2 aligns across 9 bases. Germline V gene sequence: CDR1 LGHDT, CDR2 YNNKEL (reference sequence). The CDR3 has 15 residues. The V and J ends lost 4 bases and 8 bases, in that order; junction bases with no gene match: 9. The CDR3 sequence: CASSPSGGFTDEQFF. The CDR3 DNA reads TGTGCCAGCAGCCCCAGCGGGGGGTTTACCGATGAGCAGTTCTTC.

The V gene is TRBV30, the J gene TRBJ1-2; 8 bases fit TRBD1. V trimming: 5 bases; J trimming: 4 bases; junction bases outside the gene matches: 18. The germline gives CDR1 GTSNPN, CDR2 SVGIG (reference sequence). This CDR3 has 17 residues. This chain's CDR3 is CAWLSGGRGQQVYGYTF. The CDR3, as DNA: TGTGCCTGGCTCTCAGGGGGCAGGGGGCAGCAGGTCTATGGCTACACCTTC.

The chain links TRBV19 to TRBJ2-3, with 7 nucleotides matching TRBD1. The germline gives CDR1 LNHDA, CDR2 SQIVND (reference sequence). The CDR3 length is 15 residues. V lost 7 bases to trimming and J lost 6 bases; unmatched junction nucleotides: 13. The CDR3 region has the DNA TGTGCCAGTACCTACCAGGGGGACCGCCTGGATACGCAGTATTTT. It is translated as CASTYQGDRLDTQYF.

V gene TRBV28 combines with J gene TRBJ1-1; D unresolved. Trimming left V 2 bases short and J 11 bases short, with 18 bases between. The CDR3 contains 14 residues. CDR1 and CDR2 (germline): MDHEN, SYDVKM. For the CDR3, the DNA is TGTGCCAGCAGTTTAGACAAGGACCTCTTTGGGGCTTTCTTT. It translates to CASSLDKDLFGAFF.

This sequence joins TRBV6-5 and TRBJ2-3; D is unresolved. CDR3 length equals 11 residues. V lost 10 bases to trimming and J lost 6 bases, with 11 bases between them. The V gene's germline CDR1 is MNHEY and CDR2 SVGAGI. The CDR3 nucleotides read TGTGCCATCCGAACTTTTGATACGCAGTATTTT. Encoded protein: CAIRTFDTQYF.

Regarding this clone: Sequence at one end of the junction differs from germline and may be a read error. The rearrangement uses TRBV9 and TRBJ2-1; a weak D match, TRBD2 (6 bases). The CDR3 sequence is 11 residues long. The V gene's germline CDR1 is SGDLS and CDR2 YYNGEE. Here the CDR3 reads CASSGYNEQFF. Written as DNA, the CDR3 is TGTGCCAGTAGCGGCTACAATGAGCAGTTCTTC.

The chain is built from TRBV7-9 and TRBJ2-1; 7 nucleotides line up with TRBD1. CDR3 size: 14 residues. Per germline, CDR1 SEHNR and CDR2 FQNEAQ (reference sequence). V lost 4 bases, J lost 10 bases, and 10 bases stayed unmatched. In DNA, the CDR3 is TGTGCCAGCAGCTCATGGGACGGGACAGCCGAGCAGTTCTTC. This encodes CASSSWDGTAEQFF.

This clone is a singleton in its sample. The rearrangement joins TRBV19 to TRBJ2-2; no reliable D call. This CDR3 contains 13 residues. V lost 3 bases and J lost 3, with 5 bases in between. The germline V gene encodes CDR1 LNHDA and CDR2 SQIVND (reference sequence). The CDR3: CASSIHDTGELFF. The CDR3 DNA sequence: TGTGCCAGTAGTATTCACGACACCGGGGAGCTGTTTTTT. The entire variable domain, with the rest obtained from reference TRBV19 and TRBJ2-2, is as follows: DGGITQSPKYLFRKEGQNVTLSCEQNLNHDAMYWYRQDPGQGLRLIYYSQIVNDFQKGDIAEGYSVSREKKESFPLTVTSAQKNPTAFYLCASSIHDTGELFFGEGSRLTVL.

This rearrangement joins TRBV14 to TRBJ2-5; D is uncertain. CDR1 and CDR2 (germline): SGHDN, FVKESK. CDR3 length: 12 amino acids. V dropped 0 bases and J dropped 5 bases, with 4 bases sitting between them. The CDR3 bases are TGTGCCAGCAGCCAAGATTGGGAGACCCAGTACTTC. The encoded protein is CASSQDWETQYF.

V usage is TRBV5-5 and J usage is TRBJ2-7; the D is unclear. Trimming took 4 bases from V and 1 from J, leaving 18 bases between them. Germline loops: CDR1 SGHKS, CDR2 YYEKEE (reference sequence). There are 16 residues in the CDR3. CDR3 DNA: TGTGCCAGCAGCCCGCCCCCTCCGGGCCGATCCTACGAGCAGTACGTC. Protein: CASSPPPPGRSYEQYV.

This clone was counted many times. The genes are TRBV7-7 and TRBJ2-7; D gene uncertain. The CDR3 is 13 residues long. Germline CDR1 is SSHAT and CDR2 is FNYEAQ (reference sequence). Trimming took 1 base from V and 4 from J, leaving 8 bases between them. CDR3 DNA sequence: TGTGCCAGCAGCTTAGGAGTGGGGTACGAGCAGTACGTC. It encodes CASSLGVGYEQYV.

The V gene is TRBV30, the J gene TRBJ1-2, with D uncertain. The CDR3 covers 12 residues. Germline V CDR1 and CDR2: GTSNPN, SVGIG (reference sequence). Trimming left V 5 bases short and J 6 bases short, with 13 bases between. The CDR3 region is CAWPSASDGYTF. The CDR3, as DNA: TGTGCCTGGCCAAGTGCGAGTGATGGCTACACCTTC.